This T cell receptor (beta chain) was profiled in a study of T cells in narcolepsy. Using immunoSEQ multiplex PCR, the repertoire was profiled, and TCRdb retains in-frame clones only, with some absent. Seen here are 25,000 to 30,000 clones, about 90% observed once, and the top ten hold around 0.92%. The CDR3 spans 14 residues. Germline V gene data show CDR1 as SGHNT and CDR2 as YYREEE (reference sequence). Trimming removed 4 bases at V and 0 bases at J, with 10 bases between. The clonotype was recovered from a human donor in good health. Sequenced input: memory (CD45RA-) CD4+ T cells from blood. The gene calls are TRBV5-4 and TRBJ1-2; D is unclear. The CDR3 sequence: CASSIIGANYGYTF. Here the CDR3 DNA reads TGTGCCAGCAGCATAATCGGAGCTAACTATGGCTACACCTTC.